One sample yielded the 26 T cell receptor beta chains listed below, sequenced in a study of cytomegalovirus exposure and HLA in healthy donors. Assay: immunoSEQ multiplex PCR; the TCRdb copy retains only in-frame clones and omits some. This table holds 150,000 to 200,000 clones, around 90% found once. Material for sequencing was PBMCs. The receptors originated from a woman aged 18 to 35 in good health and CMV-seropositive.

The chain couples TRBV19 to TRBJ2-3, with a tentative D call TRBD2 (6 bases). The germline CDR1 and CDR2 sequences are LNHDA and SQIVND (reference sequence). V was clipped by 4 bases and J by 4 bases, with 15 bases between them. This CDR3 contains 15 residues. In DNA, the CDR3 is TGTGCCAGTAGTACCCTCTCGCGACTAGCAGATACGCAGTATTTT. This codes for CASSTLSRLADTQYF.

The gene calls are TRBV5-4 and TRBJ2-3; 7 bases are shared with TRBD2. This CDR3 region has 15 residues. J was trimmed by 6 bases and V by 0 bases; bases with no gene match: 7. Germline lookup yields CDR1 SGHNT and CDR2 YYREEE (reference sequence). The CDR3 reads CASSLASRTRDTQYF. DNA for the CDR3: TGTGCCAGCAGCTTGGCGTCAAGGACTAGGGATACGCAGTATTTT.

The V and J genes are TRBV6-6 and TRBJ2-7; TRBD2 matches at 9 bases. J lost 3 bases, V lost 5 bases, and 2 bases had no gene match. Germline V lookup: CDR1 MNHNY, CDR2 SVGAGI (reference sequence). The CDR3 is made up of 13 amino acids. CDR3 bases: TGTGCCAGCAGTCTAGCGGGGAGCTACGAGCAGTACTTC. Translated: CASSLAGSYEQYF.

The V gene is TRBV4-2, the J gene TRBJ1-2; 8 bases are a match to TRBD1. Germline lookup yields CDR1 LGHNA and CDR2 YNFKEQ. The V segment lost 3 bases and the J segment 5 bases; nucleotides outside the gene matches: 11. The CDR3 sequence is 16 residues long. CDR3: CASSHFPGGAGYGYTF. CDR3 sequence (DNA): TGTGCCAGCAGCCATTTCCCAGGGGGCGCTGGGTATGGCTACACCTTC.

The CDR3 spells CASSRDRGSYEQYF. As DNA, the CDR3 is TGCGCCAGCAGCCGAGACAGGGGTTCCTACGAGCAGTACTTC. The chain couples TRBV4-1 to TRBJ2-7, with 8 bases identical to TRBD1. The CDR3 sequence is 14 residues long. V lost 4 bases, J lost 1 base, and 3 bases stayed unmatched. Germline V CDR1 and CDR2: MGHRA, YSYEKL.

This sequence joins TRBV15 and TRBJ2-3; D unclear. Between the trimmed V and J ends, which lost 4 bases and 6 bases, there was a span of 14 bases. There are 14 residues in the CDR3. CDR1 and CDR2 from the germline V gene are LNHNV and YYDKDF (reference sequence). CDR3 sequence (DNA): TGTGCCACCAGCACAGGTCTCCAAGCCGATACGCAGTATTTT. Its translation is CATSTGLQADTQYF.

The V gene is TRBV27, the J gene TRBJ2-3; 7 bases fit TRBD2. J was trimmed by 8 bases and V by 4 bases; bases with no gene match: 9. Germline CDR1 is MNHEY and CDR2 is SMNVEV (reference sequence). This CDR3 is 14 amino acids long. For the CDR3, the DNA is TGTGCCAGCAGTTACAGGACTAGTATGAGTACGCAGTATTTT. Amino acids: CASSYRTSMSTQYF.

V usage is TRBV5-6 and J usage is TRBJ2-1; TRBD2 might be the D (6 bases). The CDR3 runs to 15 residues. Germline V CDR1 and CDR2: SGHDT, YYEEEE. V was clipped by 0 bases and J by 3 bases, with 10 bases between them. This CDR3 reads CASSLAGTDYNEQFF. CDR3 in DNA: TGTGCCAGCAGCTTGGCCGGGACTGACTACAATGAGCAGTTCTTC.

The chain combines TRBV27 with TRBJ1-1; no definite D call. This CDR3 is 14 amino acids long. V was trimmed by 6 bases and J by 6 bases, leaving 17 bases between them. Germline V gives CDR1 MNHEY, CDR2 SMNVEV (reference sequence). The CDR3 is CASRAPLSRAEAFF. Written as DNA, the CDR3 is TGTGCCAGCAGAGCCCCTCTTTCCCGGGCTGAAGCTTTCTTT.

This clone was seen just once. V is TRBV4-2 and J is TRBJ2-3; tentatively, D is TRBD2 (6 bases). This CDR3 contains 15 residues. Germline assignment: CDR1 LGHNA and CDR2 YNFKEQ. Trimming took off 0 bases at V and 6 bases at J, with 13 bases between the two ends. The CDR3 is CASSQEGGISDTQYF. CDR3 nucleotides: TGTGCCAGCAGCCAAGAAGGAGGGATCTCGGATACGCAGTATTTT.

The CDR3 coding sequence is TGCGCCAGCAGCTTGGTAGGACAGGGGCCCGAGCAGTACTTC. This encodes CASSLVGQGPEQYF. The V and J genes are TRBV5-1 and TRBJ2-7, with TRBD1 identical over 9 bases. V shed 0 bases, J shed 6 bases, and the junction held 4 bases outside the gene matches. This CDR3 spans 14 amino acids. From germline, CDR1 is SGHRS and CDR2 YFSETQ.

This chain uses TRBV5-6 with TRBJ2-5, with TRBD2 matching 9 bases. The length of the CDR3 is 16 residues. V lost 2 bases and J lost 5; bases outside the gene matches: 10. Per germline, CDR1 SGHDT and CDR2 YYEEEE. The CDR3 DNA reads TGTGCCAGCAGCTTTGTGGCCAGCGGGGGGCGGGAGACCCAGTACTTC. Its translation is CASSFVASGGRETQYF.

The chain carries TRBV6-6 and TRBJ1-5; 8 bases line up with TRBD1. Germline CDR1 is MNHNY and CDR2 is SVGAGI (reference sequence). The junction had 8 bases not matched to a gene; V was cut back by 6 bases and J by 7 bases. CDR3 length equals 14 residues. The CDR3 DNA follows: TGTGCCAGCAGACACGACAGGGGTGGACAGCCCCAGCATTTT. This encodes CASRHDRGGQPQHF.

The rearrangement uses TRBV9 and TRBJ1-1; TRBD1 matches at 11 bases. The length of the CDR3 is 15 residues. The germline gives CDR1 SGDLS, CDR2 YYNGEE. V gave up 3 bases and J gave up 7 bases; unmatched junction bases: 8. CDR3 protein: CASSAPPGQGVEAFF. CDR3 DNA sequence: TGTGCCAGCAGCGCCCCTCCGGGACAGGGGGTTGAAGCTTTCTTT.

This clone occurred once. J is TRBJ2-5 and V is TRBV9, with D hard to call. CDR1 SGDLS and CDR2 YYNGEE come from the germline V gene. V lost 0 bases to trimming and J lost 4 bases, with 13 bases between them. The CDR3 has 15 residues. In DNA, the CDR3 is TGTGCCAGCAGCGTAGGGCAGGCAGTGGGAGAGACCCAGTACTTC. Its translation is CASSVGQAVGETQYF.

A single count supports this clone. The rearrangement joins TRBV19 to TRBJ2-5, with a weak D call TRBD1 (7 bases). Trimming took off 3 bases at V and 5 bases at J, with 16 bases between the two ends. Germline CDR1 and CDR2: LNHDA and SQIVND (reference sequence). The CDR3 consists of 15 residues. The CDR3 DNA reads TGTGCCAGTAGTATCGTACAGTCAGGGGGGGAGACCCAGTACTTC. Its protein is CASSIVQSGGETQYF.

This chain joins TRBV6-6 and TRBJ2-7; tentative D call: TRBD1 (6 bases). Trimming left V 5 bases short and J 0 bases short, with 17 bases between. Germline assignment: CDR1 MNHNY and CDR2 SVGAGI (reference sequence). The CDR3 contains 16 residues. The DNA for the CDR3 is TGTGCCAGCAGTCGATGGGACACCCAAACCTCCTACGAGCAGTACTTC. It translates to CASSRWDTQTSYEQYF.

CDR3 sequence (DNA): TGTGCCAGCAGCGTTGAGCGGGGACTGGGTACGCAGTATTTT. Amino acid sequence: CASSVERGLGTQYF. The J gene is TRBJ2-3, the V gene TRBV9; 7 bases are shared with TRBD2. This CDR3 spans 14 amino acids. V gave up 2 bases and J gave up 8 bases; unmatched junction bases: 8. Germline CDR1 reads SGDLS; CDR2 reads YYNGEE.

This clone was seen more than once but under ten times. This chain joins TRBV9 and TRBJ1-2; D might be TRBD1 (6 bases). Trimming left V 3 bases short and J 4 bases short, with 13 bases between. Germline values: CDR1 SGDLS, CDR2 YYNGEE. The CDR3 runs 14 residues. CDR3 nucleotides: TGTGCCAGCAGCGCCTGGGACATCTTCTATGGCTACACCTTC. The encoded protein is CASSAWDIFYGYTF.

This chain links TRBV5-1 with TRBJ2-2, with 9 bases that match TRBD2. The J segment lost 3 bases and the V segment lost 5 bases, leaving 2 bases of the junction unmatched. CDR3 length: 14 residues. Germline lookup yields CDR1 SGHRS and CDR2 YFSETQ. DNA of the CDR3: TGCGCCAGCAGTAGCGGGAGTTACACCGGGGAGCTGTTTTTT. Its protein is CASSSGSYTGELFF. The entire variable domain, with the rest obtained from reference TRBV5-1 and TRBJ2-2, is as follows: KAGVTQTPRYLIKTRGQQVTLSCSPISGHRSVSWYQQTPGQGLQFLFEYFSETQRNKGNFPGRFSGRQFSNSRSEMNVSTLELGDSALYLCASSSGSYTGELFFGEGSRLTVL.

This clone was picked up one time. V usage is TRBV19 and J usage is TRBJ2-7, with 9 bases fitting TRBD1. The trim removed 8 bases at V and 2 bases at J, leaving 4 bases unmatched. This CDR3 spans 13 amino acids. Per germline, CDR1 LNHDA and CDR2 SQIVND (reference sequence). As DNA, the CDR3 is TGTGCCAGTTCCCGGGACAGGGCCTACGAGCAGTACTTC. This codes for CASSRDRAYEQYF.

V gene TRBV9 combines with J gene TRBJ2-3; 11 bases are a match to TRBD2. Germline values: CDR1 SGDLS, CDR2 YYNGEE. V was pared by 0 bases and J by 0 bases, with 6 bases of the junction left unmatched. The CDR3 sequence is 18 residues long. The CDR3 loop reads CASSVGLAGPTSTDTQYF. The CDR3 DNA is TGTGCCAGCAGCGTAGGACTAGCGGGGCCCACTAGCACAGATACGCAGTATTTT. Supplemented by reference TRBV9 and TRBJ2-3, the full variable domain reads DSGVTQTPKHLITATGQRVTLRCSPRSGDLSVYWYQQSLDQGLQFLIQYYNGEERAKGNILERFSAQQFPDLHSELNLSSLELGDSALYFCASSVGLAGPTSTDTQYFGPGTRLTVL.

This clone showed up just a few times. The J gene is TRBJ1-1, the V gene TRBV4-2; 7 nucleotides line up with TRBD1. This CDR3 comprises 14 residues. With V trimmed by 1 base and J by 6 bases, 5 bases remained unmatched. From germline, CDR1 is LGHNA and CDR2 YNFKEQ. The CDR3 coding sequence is TGTGCCAGCAGCCAAGCGGAGGGGGCGGCTGAAGCTTTCTTT. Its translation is CASSQAEGAAEAFF.

The CDR3 DNA follows: TGTGCCAGCAGCCCCCGCGAGGGGGAAGAGACCCAGTACTTC. Translation gives CASSPREGEETQYF. The V call is TRBV7-6, the J call TRBJ2-5, with D perhaps matching TRBD1 (6 bases). This CDR3 has 14 amino acids. V gave up 5 bases and J gave up 3 bases, with 13 bases separating them. CDR1 is SGHVS, CDR2 FNYEAQ, per germline.

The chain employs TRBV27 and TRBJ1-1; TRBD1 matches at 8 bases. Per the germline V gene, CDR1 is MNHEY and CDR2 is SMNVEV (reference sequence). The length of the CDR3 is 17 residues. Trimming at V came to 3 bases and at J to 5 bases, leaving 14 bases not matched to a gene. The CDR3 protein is CASSLGGTGSRYTEAFF. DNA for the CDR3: TGTGCCAGCAGTTTGGGGGGGACAGGAAGCCGGTATACTGAAGCTTTCTTT.

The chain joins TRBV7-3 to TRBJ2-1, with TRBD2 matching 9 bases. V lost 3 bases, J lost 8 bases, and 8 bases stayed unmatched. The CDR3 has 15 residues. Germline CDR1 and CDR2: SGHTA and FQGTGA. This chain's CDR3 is CASSFMAGGRDEQFF. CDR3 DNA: TGTGCCAGCAGCTTTATGGCGGGAGGGAGAGATGAGCAGTTCTTC.